This entry lists 30 T cell receptor beta chains sequenced from one sample in a study of blood T cell repertoires in COVID-19. The assay was immunoSEQ multiplex PCR, and TCRdb's table has in-frame clones only and misses some. The sample lists roughly 67,000 clones; almost 85% were seen once. What was sequenced was peripheral blood. The origin of the receptors is a man between 45 and 60 years old with acute or convalescent COVID-19.

This chain connects TRBV7-2 to TRBJ2-3, with 7 nucleotides matching TRBD2. Trimming took 1 base from V and 4 from J; bases not matched to a gene: 5. This CDR3 is built from 15 residues. Germline loops: CDR1 SGHTA, CDR2 FQGNSA. In DNA, the CDR3 is TGTGCCAGCAGCTTAGTTAGGAGCGGGGCAGATACGCAGTATTTT. It encodes CASSLVRSGADTQYF.

The chain is built from TRBV11-2 and TRBJ2-7, with 7 bases matching TRBD2. The ends lost 5 bases at V and 3 bases at J; junction bases unmatched: 10. CDR1 SGHAT and CDR2 FQNNGV come from the germline V gene. This CDR3 comprises 15 residues. The CDR3 loop reads CASSRGTTFGYEQYF. As DNA, the CDR3 is TGTGCCAGCAGCCGAGGGACTACTTTTGGCTACGAGCAGTACTTC.

The chain combines TRBV5-1 with TRBJ1-1; no firm D call. V dropped 7 bases and J dropped 2 bases, with 18 bases sitting between them. The length of the CDR3 is 15 residues. CDR1 and CDR2 (germline): SGHRS, YFSETQ. Here the CDR3 DNA reads TGCGCCAGCTCTATATCAACCCTCCCAAACACTGAAGCTTTCTTT. It yields the protein CASSISTLPNTEAFF.

This chain connects TRBV29-1 to TRBJ1-2; D is unclear. The CDR3 sequence is 13 residues long. Trimming left V 1 base short and J 3 bases short, with 9 bases between. CDR1 and CDR2 from the germline V gene are SQVTM and ANQGSEA. CDR3 nucleotides: TGCAGCGTTGAAGGCGGCCAGCACTATGGCTACACCTTC. Translated, it gives CSVEGGQHYGYTF.

The V call is TRBV27, the J call TRBJ1-1; D is uncertain. The CDR3 has 17 residues. V lost 4 bases and J lost 1, with 19 bases in between. CDR1 is MNHEY, CDR2 SMNVEV, per germline (reference sequence). Here the CDR3 reads CASSSRRGSTRNTEAFF. The CDR3 coding sequence is TGTGCCAGCAGTTCCCGCCGGGGTTCTACAAGGAACACTGAAGCTTTCTTT.

The chain recombines TRBV19 with TRBJ1-1; D possibly corresponds to TRBD1 (5 bases). This CDR3 comprises 17 residues. V dropped 5 bases and J dropped 0 bases, with 19 bases sitting between them. Germline lookup yields CDR1 LNHDA and CDR2 SQIVND (reference sequence). The CDR3 loop reads CASSPPRGGLVNTEAFF. CDR3 bases: TGTGCCAGTAGTCCGCCCCGTGGGGGGTTGGTGAACACTGAAGCTTTCTTT.

The chain uses TRBV15 and TRBJ1-4, with 7 positions matching TRBD1. J gave up 5 bases and V 5 bases, and 8 bases lay outside the gene matches. The germline gives CDR1 LNHNV, CDR2 YYDKDF (reference sequence). The CDR3 runs 15 residues. This CDR3 is CATSGQTGPNEKLFF. The CDR3 DNA is TGTGCCACCAGCGGACAGACAGGGCCCAATGAAAAACTGTTTTTT.

The CDR3 nucleotides are TGTGCCAGCAGCCAAGGGGGACAGATCAATGGCTACACCTTC. Its protein is CASSQGGQINGYTF. The chain employs TRBV3-1 (or the pseudogene TRBV3-2) and TRBJ1-2, with 7 positions matching TRBD1. The CDR3 covers 14 residues. V was pared by 1 base and J by 6 bases, with 5 bases of the junction left unmatched. Germline CDR1 LGHDT, CDR2 YNNKEL (reference sequence).

This chain links TRBV11-2 with TRBJ2-1; 9 nucleotides match TRBD2. The germline CDR1 and CDR2 sequences are SGHAT and FQNNGV. This CDR3 region has 17 residues. The J segment lost 3 bases and the V segment lost 0 bases, leaving 6 bases of the junction unmatched. CDR3 DNA sequence: TGTGCCAGCAGCTTAGATTGGGCTAGCGGGGACTACAATGAGCAGTTCTTC. This translates into CASSLDWASGDYNEQFF.

This clone was counted once. V gene TRBV7-8 combines with J gene TRBJ1-5; D call uncertain. Germline V CDR1 and CDR2: SGHVS, FQNEAQ. V was cut by 1 base and J by 3 bases, with 4 bases left in between. The CDR3 sequence is 13 residues long. The CDR3 DNA reads TGTGCCAGCAGCTTAGTAAACAATCAGCCCCAGCATTTT. Translated: CASSLVNNQPQHF.

The chain carries TRBV10-3 and TRBJ2-3; TRBD1 might be the D (5 bases). The CDR3 sequence is 17 residues long. The germline V gene has CDR1 ENHRY and CDR2 SYGVKD. V was cut by 2 bases and J by 2 bases, with 17 bases left in between. The CDR3 reads CAISERGSRVFTDTQYF. CDR3 bases: TGTGCCATCAGTGAGAGGGGTTCCCGAGTGTTCACAGATACGCAGTATTTT.

This sequence joins TRBV5-5 and TRBJ1-2, with 7 bases aligning to TRBD1. Germline V gene data show CDR1 as SGHKS and CDR2 as YYEKEE (reference sequence). This CDR3 spans 15 amino acids. Trimming at V came to 4 bases and at J to 4 bases, leaving 10 bases not matched to a gene. The CDR3 DNA reads TGTGCCAGCAGCGGGGCTCAGGACAGGACCTATGGCTACACCTTC. Translating gives CASSGAQDRTYGYTF. Complete variable domain (other parts from reference TRBV5-5 and TRBJ1-2): DAGVTQSPTHLIKTRGQQVTLRCSPISGHKSVSWYQQVLGQGPQFIFQYYEKEERGRGNFPDRFSARQFPNYSSELNVNALLLGDSALYLCASSGAQDRTYGYTFGSGTRLTVV.

This chain uses TRBV30 with TRBJ1-3; no clear D. The CDR3 totals 13 residues. V was clipped by 1 base and J by 5 bases, with 9 bases between them. The germline V gene encodes CDR1 GTSNPN and CDR2 SVGIG (reference sequence). The CDR3 loop reads CAWSAGYRNTIYF. For the CDR3, the DNA is TGTGCCTGGAGTGCGGGTTACCGAAACACCATATATTTT.

The rearrangement joins TRBV5-6 to TRBJ2-7, with D possibly TRBD1 on 6 matching bases. This CDR3 is built from 11 residues. The V gene lost 5 bases and the J gene lost 9 bases, with 12 bases spanning the gap. CDR1 SGHDT and CDR2 YYEEEE come from the germline V gene. The CDR3 is CASRITGRQYV. Written as DNA, the CDR3 is TGTGCCAGCAGGATTACAGGGAGGCAGTACGTC.

The chain joins TRBV18 to TRBJ2-7, with 7 bases aligning to TRBD2. This CDR3 is 13 amino acids long. The V and J ends lost 3 bases and 7 bases, in that order; junction bases with no gene match: 6. Germline assignment: CDR1 KGHSH and CDR2 LQKENI. The CDR3 DNA is TGTGCCAGCTCACCGAGGAGCGGGGAAGAGCAGTACTTC. Translated: CASSPRSGEEQYF.

The rearrangement joins TRBV5-6 to TRBJ1-1; 10 bases line up with TRBD1. Unmatched junction bases numbered 4, after V lost 4 bases and J lost 4 bases. This CDR3 has 14 amino acids. Per the germline V gene, CDR1 is SGHDT and CDR2 is YYEEEE. The CDR3 DNA sequence: TGTGCCAGCAGCGGGGACAGGGGTTTCACTGAAGCTTTCTTT. It specifies CASSGDRGFTEAFF.

The chain joins TRBV6-5 to TRBJ2-1, with unresolved D. In germline, CDR1 is MNHEY, CDR2 SVGAGI. CDR3 length: 14 residues. V was clipped by 6 bases and J by 3 bases, with 12 bases between them. CDR3 in amino acids: CASRPRSVYNEQFF. The CDR3 region has the DNA TGTGCCAGCAGACCACGGAGCGTCTACAATGAGCAGTTCTTC.

This chain links TRBV6-5 with TRBJ2-2, with D possibly matching TRBD1 (5 bases). V was trimmed by 5 bases and J by 3 bases, leaving 10 bases between them. The CDR3 contains 14 residues. Germline V lookup: CDR1 MNHEY, CDR2 SVGAGI. The CDR3 sequence is CASSKTTDTGELFF. Here the CDR3 DNA reads TGTGCCAGCAGTAAAACGACAGACACCGGGGAGCTGTTTTTT.

This clone was observed once. The chain recombines TRBV7-2 with TRBJ2-7, with TRBD2 as a possible D gene (6 bases). The CDR3 is 15 residues long. The V and J ends lost 4 bases and 9 bases respectively, with 22 bases between them. The germline V gene encodes CDR1 SGHTA and CDR2 FQGNSA. In nucleotides, the CDR3 is TGTGCCAGCAGCTCACCCACGGGAGATTATACGAGGCAGTACTTC. Protein sequence: CASSSPTGDYTRQYF.

The V gene is TRBV5-4, the J gene TRBJ1-1; tentatively, D is TRBD1 (5 bases). The length of the CDR3 is 17 residues. The ends were cut back, 4 bases at V and 4 bases at J, with 23 bases in the middle. From germline, CDR1 is SGHNT and CDR2 YYREEE (reference sequence). Written as DNA, the CDR3 is TGTGCCAGCAGCCCGTCCCCCTTGGGGGGAGGTTTCACTGAAGCTTTCTTT. As protein: CASSPSPLGGGFTEAFF. Variable domain in full (rest from reference TRBV5-4 and TRBJ1-1): ETGVTQSPTHLIKTRGQQVTLRCSSQSGHNTVSWYQQALGQGPQFIFQYYREEENGRGNFPPRFSGLQFPNYSSELNVNALELDDSALYLCASSPSPLGGGFTEAFFGQGTRLTVV.

V usage is TRBV19 and J usage is TRBJ1-2; 7 bases fit TRBD1. V shed 3 bases, J shed 4 bases, and the junction held 5 bases outside the gene matches. CDR3 size: 14 residues. Germline values: CDR1 LNHDA, CDR2 SQIVND (reference sequence). CDR3 nucleotides: TGTGCCAGTAGTATTACAACAGGGGTCTATGGCTACACCTTC. Translating gives CASSITTGVYGYTF. Based on the CDR3 plus reference TRBV19 and TRBJ1-2, the full variable domain is DGGITQSPKYLFRKEGQNVTLSCEQNLNHDAMYWYRQDPGQGLRLIYYSQIVNDFQKGDIAEGYSVSREKKESFPLTVTSAQKNPTAFYLCASSITTGVYGYTFGSGTRLTVV.

The chain employs TRBV5-1 and TRBJ1-1; D remains ambiguous. The CDR3 is 13 amino acids. CDR1 is SGHRS, CDR2 YFSETQ, per germline. V lost 4 bases and J 0 bases, leaving 7 bases between the germline ends. CDR3 protein: CASSPSVNTEAFF. The CDR3 nucleotides read TGCGCCAGCAGCCCCTCCGTGAACACTGAAGCTTTCTTT. Together with reference TRBV5-1 and TRBJ1-1, the CDR3 gives the full variable domain: KAGVTQTPRYLIKTRGQQVTLSCSPISGHRSVSWYQQTPGQGLQFLFEYFSETQRNKGNFPGRFSGRQFSNSRSEMNVSTLELGDSALYLCASSPSVNTEAFFGQGTRLTVV.

The chain links TRBV7-6 to TRBJ2-5; 7 bases are shared with TRBD2. Germline trimming cut 5 bases from V and 7 bases from J; bases unmatched to any gene: 16. Germline CDR1 reads SGHVS; CDR2 reads FNYEAQ. CDR3 length equals 16 residues. The CDR3 bases are TGTGCCAGCAGCAAGCCGGGGGGACCTATAATAGGGACCCAGTACTTC. Translating gives CASSKPGGPIIGTQYF.

The genes are TRBV5-8 and TRBJ2-3; D may be TRBD1 (6 bases). The CDR3 has 13 residues. Germline assignment: CDR1 SGHTS and CDR2 YDEGEE. The V end lost 5 bases, the J end lost 4 bases, and 11 bases lay between the germline ends. The DNA of the CDR3 is TGTGCCAGCAGTATAGACAGGCCAGATACGCAGTATTTT. This gives the protein CASSIDRPDTQYF.

This clone was detected only a few times. The chain is built from TRBV24-1 and TRBJ2-5; TRBD2 matches 9 bases. Germline CDR1 and CDR2: KGHDR and SFDVKD. V dropped 3 bases and J dropped 5; count of bases not matched to a gene: 6. This CDR3 spans 15 amino acids. The CDR3 protein is CATSDRGGAGETQYF. CDR3 in DNA: TGTGCCACCAGTGATCGCGGGGGGGCCGGGGAGACCCAGTACTTC.

The V and J genes are TRBV3-1 (or the pseudogene TRBV3-2) and TRBJ1-2; the D is unclear. Germline V gives CDR1 LGHDT, CDR2 YNNKEL (reference sequence). The germline V and J ends were trimmed by 3 bases and 2 bases, with 7 bases remaining between them. This CDR3 has 13 amino acids. The CDR3 nucleotides read TGTGCCAGCAGCCATACAAACAACTATGGCTACACCTTC. Translation: CASSHTNNYGYTF.

This sequence joins TRBV29-1 and TRBJ1-2; D not resolved. Germline CDR1 and CDR2: SQVTM and ANQGSEA. V shed 3 bases and J shed 3 bases, with 11 bases lying between them. The CDR3 spans 13 residues. This chain's CDR3 is CSVDPGMDYGYTF. Written as DNA, the CDR3 is TGCAGCGTTGACCCGGGAATGGACTATGGCTACACCTTC.

V gene TRBV6-5 combines with J gene TRBJ1-1; perhaps TRBD1 as D (5 bases). Germline V gene data show CDR1 as MNHEY and CDR2 as SVGAGI. CDR3 size: 12 residues. The V and J ends lost 5 bases and 6 bases respectively, with 10 bases between them. CDR3 nucleotide sequence: TGTGCCAGCAGTAATAGGGGCGCTGAAGCTTTCTTT. Its protein is CASSNRGAEAFF.

This chain connects TRBV6-1 to TRBJ1-6; tentative D call: TRBD1 (5 bases). The CDR3 extends over 15 amino acids. V was cut by 2 bases and J by 10 bases, with 15 bases left in between. Germline CDR1 MNHNS, CDR2 SASEGT. CDR3 coding DNA: TGTGCCAGCAGTGAATGGACGGCAGGGTCCTCACCCCTCCACTTT. This gives the protein CASSEWTAGSSPLHF.

This clone was seen a single time. The J gene is TRBJ1-5, the V gene TRBV28, with a weak D call TRBD1 (5 bases). The ends were cut back, 2 bases at V and 4 bases at J, with 12 bases in the middle. The CDR3 runs 15 residues. Germline assignment: CDR1 MDHEN and CDR2 SYDVKM. The CDR3 DNA sequence: TGTGCCAGCAGTTTAATGGACACGGAGAATCAGCCCCAGCATTTT. It is translated as CASSLMDTENQPQHF.